This record covers a single TCR beta chain. This sample was included in a study of blood T cell repertoires in COVID-19. Study as a whole: Specimens from acute and convalescent COVID-19 originated in the United States, Italy and Spain. PBMCs, B-cell-depleted T cells, or T cells were the source of the cDNA or gDNA that made up the material.

Original methodology: Nucleated cell number was recorded as an estimate derived from reference gene primer amplification. Assay used: immunoSEQ multiplex PCR; TCRdb lists only in-frame clones, some missing. V, J and clone size reflect that table, while D and trimming were determined from the DNA. The sample lists 200,000 to 250,000 clones, around 80% occurring once. V lost 5 bases, J lost 7 bases, and 4 bases stayed unmatched. Germline values: CDR1 SGHTA, CDR2 FQGTGA. The CDR3 spans 13 residues. The J gene is TRBJ1-2, the V gene TRBV7-3; 10 bases are a match to TRBD1. Sequences were obtained from peripheral blood. The receptor was isolated from a woman of 80 years or more with active or convalescent COVID-19. CDR3 sequence reads: CASSPDRGLGYTF. The CDR3 coding sequence is TGTGCCAGCAGCCCCGACAGGGGGCTTGGCTACACCTTC. Filled out from reference TRBV7-3 and TRBJ1-2, the complete variable domain reads GAGVSQTPSNKVTEKGKYVELRCDPISGHTALYWYRQSLGQGPEFLIYFQGTGAADDSGLPNDRFFAVRPEGSVSTLKIQRTERGDSAVYLCASSPDRGLGYTFGSGTRLTVV.